This T cell receptor (beta chain) originates from a study of metastatic and nonmetastatic thyroid tumors. Only a few counts were recorded for this clone. Within the sample, other DNA sequences also encode this same CDR3. The CDR3 runs 15 residues. Trimming pared 6 bases from V and 1 base from J, leaving 13 bases between. Germline V gives CDR1 MNHNS, CDR2 SASEGT. TCRdb re-called the PCR reads with MiXCR. The sample holds 45,000 or so clones, around 15% seen once. Until they underwent thyroid surgery, no patient had received any treatment. The sample taken for sequencing was blood. The chain is built from TRBV6-1 and TRBJ1-5; D perhaps matches TRBD1 (5 bases). This TCR was recovered from a female donor with papillary thyroid cancer or a benign thyroid nodule (not recorded which). Some clones in this sample may be carry-over from other donors' samples. The CDR3 coding sequence is TGTGCCAGCAGACGTACAGGTGGGAGCAATCAGCCCCAGCATTTT. Its translation: CASRRTGGSNQPQHF.